This T cell receptor (beta chain) stems from a study of monozygotic twins with inflammatory bowel disease. This CDR3 contains 11 residues. The germline V gene has CDR1 DFQATT and CDR2 SNEGSKA (reference sequence). TCRdb reprocessed the 5' RACE reads, with one entry per CDR3 protein and no DNA. Recorded for this sample: 400,000 to 500,000 distinct CDR3 sequences. The sequencing sample was made of blood. J is TRBJ1-1 and V is TRBV20-1. The TCR was taken from a human donor with ulcerative colitis or Crohn's disease, or a healthy co-twin of an affected twin (not recorded which). The CDR3 region is CSATTGLEAFF.